These T cell receptor beta chains were read from a single sample in a study of blood T cell repertoires in COVID-19. Sequencing used immunoSEQ multiplex PCR; TCRdb keeps in-frame clones, though not all of them. The profile shows 250,000 or so clones, approximately 84% of them singletons. Material: PBMCs or T cells enriched from blood (not recorded which). These TCRs come from a man in his sixties who had recovered from COVID-19. The conserved cysteine and the conserved F or W are not part of the CDR3 here. For some rows the clone size is stated as once, few or many, or as a class when expanded; others skip it.

>TRBV19|NA|TRBJ1-2
ASNPFGRGDMTHGYT
>TRBV29-1|NA|TRBJ1-4
SVATGAANEKLF
>TRBV10-3|NA|TRBJ2-7
AISEARQGNYEQY
>TRBV27|once|TRBJ2-3
ATLDRGRDTQY
>TRBV6-2/TRBV6-3|NA|TRBJ1-2
ASSSPGQWENYGYT
>TRBV7-9|NA|TRBJ1-4
ASSQRQGDEKLF
>TRBV5-6|once|TRBJ2-1
ASSSPTSGGSYNEQF
>TRBV13|NA|TRBJ1-1
ASILYRGSVEAF
>TRBV20-1|NA|TRBJ2-1
SASRDRDNEQF
>TRBV12-5|NA|TRBJ2-2
ASGLGMGPGELF
>TRBV12-3/TRBV12-4|NA|TRBJ1-5
ASRNTGNQPQH
>TRBV3-1/TRBV3-2|NA|TRBJ2-6
ASSHWGAGANVLT
>TRBV15|NA|TRBJ1-3
ATSRGDRSTAGNTIY
>TRBV19|NA|TRBJ2-2
ASSIDLTGNTGELF
>TRBV11-3|once|TRBJ2-7
ASSTTGEQY
>TRBV12-3/TRBV12-4|NA|TRBJ2-7
ASSLTVEQY
>TRBV20-1|NA|TRBJ2-5
SATPQETQY
>TRBV12-5|NA|TRBJ2-5
ASGPPSTGFETQY
>TRBV12-5|NA|TRBJ2-3
ASGPRGGGTDTQY
>TRBV21-1|NA|TRBJ1-3
ASSNHSGQGPGNTIY
>TRBV11-2|NA|TRBJ1-2
ASSGVNGVYGYT
>TRBV12-5|NA|TRBJ2-5
ASGPTGATYQETQY
>TRBV15|NA|TRBJ1-1
ATSREEGQGSKAF
>TRBV15|NA|TRBJ2-3
ATSGSGVTQY
>TRBV18|NA|TRBJ2-5
ASSLPQGKGTQY
>TRBV2|NA|TRBJ1-2
ASSAQGSHYGYT
>TRBV5-1|NA|TRBJ1-1
ASSSSGTANTEAF
>TRBV15|NA|TRBJ1-2
ATSRETTNYGYT
>TRBV5-4|NA|TRBJ2-3
ASSSGQARTDTQY
>TRBV20-1|NA|TRBJ1-1
SAGDRTEAF
>TRBV11-2|NA|TRBJ2-7
ASSLDPDFSYEQY
>TRBV5-1|NA|TRBJ2-5
ASSPTGVETQY
>TRBV11-3|NA|TRBJ2-3
ASSLGTGGTDTQY
>TRBV5-4|NA|TRBJ2-2
ASSLAISGGLSTGELF
>TRBV12-3/TRBV12-4|once|TRBJ2-1
ASSLIAGNEQF
>TRBV7-8|NA|TRBJ2-3
ASSLVLRSDTQY
>TRBV3-1/TRBV3-2|NA|TRBJ1-2
ASSQGDEGGYT
>TRBV7-9|NA|TRBJ2-7
ASSLRTSGPYEQY
>TRBV9|NA|TRBJ2-5
ASSAGVQETQY
>TRBV7-9|NA|TRBJ2-2
ASSLTQGMNTGELF
>TRBV10-3|NA|TRBJ1-2
AIRPGAGGDLTNYGYT
>TRBV18|NA|TRBJ1-2
ASSQGADNYGYT